Following are 21 T cell receptor beta chains from one sample sequenced in a study of T cell responses to AZD1222 COVID-19 vaccine. The table came from immunoSEQ multiplex PCR; TCRdb's copy has only in-frame clones and leaves some out. The profile shows about 76,000 clones, around nine tenths of them singletons. Sequenced here: peripheral blood, sampled on day 0 of AZD1222 vaccination. The receptors were gathered from an adult in good health.

V gene TRBV10-3 combines with J gene TRBJ2-7; unclear D gene. V lost 4 bases to trimming and J lost 3 bases, with 13 bases between them. CDR3 length equals 14 residues. The germline V gene has CDR1 ENHRY and CDR2 SYGVKD. CDR3 sequence reads: CAISVDGSNYEQYF. The CDR3 DNA reads TGTGCCATCAGTGTAGACGGATCCAACTACGAGCAGTACTTC.

The chain combines TRBV2 with TRBJ2-5; D remains unclear. Germline-derived CDR1 and CDR2 are SNHLY and FYNNEI. Trimming left V 1 base short and J 5 bases short, with 2 bases between. CDR3 length: 11 residues. The CDR3 protein is CASSEVETQYF. The CDR3 DNA reads TGTGCCAGCAGTGAAGTCGAGACCCAGTACTTC.

This clone has a single count. The V and J genes are TRBV28 and TRBJ1-2; D might be TRBD1 (6 bases). The CDR3 spans 14 residues. Germline CDR1 MDHEN, CDR2 SYDVKM. Trimming cost V 6 bases and J 5 bases, with 16 bases left between them. The CDR3 DNA is TGTGCCAGCAGCCCCCCTGGACAGTTGTATGGCTACACCTTC. Translated: CASSPPGQLYGYTF.

CDR3 bases: TGCGCCAGCAGTTGGGACAGAACTAATGAAAAACTGTTTTTT. Its translation is CASSWDRTNEKLFF. The genes are TRBV10-2 and TRBJ1-4; 7 bases are a match to TRBD1. V lost 5 bases, J lost 1 base, and 1 base stayed unmatched. The CDR3 has 14 residues. The germline gives CDR1 WSHSY, CDR2 SAAADI.

This clone was picked up one time. The chain links TRBV9 to TRBJ2-6; D assignment may be TRBD1 or TRBD2 (5 bases each). The V end lost 3 bases, the J end lost 3 bases, and 10 bases lay between the germline ends. This CDR3 is 15 amino acids long. Germline V gene sequence: CDR1 SGDLS, CDR2 YYNGEE. The CDR3 DNA follows: TGTGCCAGCAGCGGGGGGAGCTTTGGGGCCAACGTCCTGACTTTC. This translates into CASSGGSFGANVLTF.

V and J are TRBV7-8 and TRBJ2-7; 9 bases align to TRBD1. Germline V gene data show CDR1 as SGHVS and CDR2 as FQNEAQ. Trimming removed 1 base from V and 3 bases from J; junction bases left unmatched: 10. The CDR3 covers 17 residues. The CDR3 region has the DNA TGTGCCAGCAGCTTAGGACTCCCGACAGGGGGAGGCTACGAGCAGTACTTC. Protein: CASSLGLPTGGGYEQYF. The full variable domain, its missing parts supplied by reference TRBV7-8 and TRBJ2-7, is GAGVSQSPRYKVAKRGQDVALRCDPISGHVSLFWYQQALGQGPEFLTYFQNEAQLDKSGLPSDRFFAERPEGSVSTLKIQRTQQEDSAVYLCASSLGLPTGGGYEQYFGPGTRLTVT.

The rearrangement links TRBV2 to TRBJ2-5; D not resolved. The CDR3 consists of 11 residues. The germline CDR1 and CDR2 sequences are SNHLY and FYNNEI. Trimming stripped 7 bases from V and 2 bases from J, with 5 bases between. This chain's CDR3 is CASTWQETQYF. CDR3 coding DNA: TGTGCCAGCACCTGGCAAGAGACCCAGTACTTC. The full variable domain, completed using reference TRBV2 and TRBJ2-5, is EPEVTQTPSHQVTQMGQEVILRCVPISNHLYFYWYRQILGQKVEFLVSFYNNEISEKSEIFDDQFSVERPDGSNFTLKIRSTKLEDSAMYFCASTWQETQYFGPGTRLLVL.

The chain combines TRBV6-4 with TRBJ1-6, with 7 bases aligning to TRBD1. The CDR3 has 14 amino acids. Germline V gives CDR1 MRHNA, CDR2 SNTAGT. J gave up 9 bases and V 6 bases, and 8 bases lay outside the gene matches. For the CDR3, the DNA is TGTGCCAGCAGAGAAGACAGGGCGGGTTCACCCCTCCACTTT. Protein: CASREDRAGSPLHF.

The V gene is TRBV19, the J gene TRBJ1-5; unclear D gene. The CDR3 covers 16 residues. V gave up 6 bases and J gave up 2 bases, with 17 bases separating them. The germline CDR1 and CDR2 sequences are LNHDA and SQIVND (reference sequence). CDR3 amino acids: CASSPGGLRGNQPQHF. CDR3 in DNA: TGTGCCAGTAGCCCTGGAGGGCTGAGGGGCAATCAGCCCCAGCATTTT.

This rearrangement joins TRBV5-4 to TRBJ2-7, with a weak D call TRBD1 (6 bases). The V gene's germline CDR1 is SGHNT and CDR2 YYREEE (reference sequence). V lost 0 bases and J lost 6, with 13 bases in between. This CDR3 contains 14 residues. The CDR3 is CASSLGATGGEQYV. In nucleotides, the CDR3 is TGTGCCAGCAGCTTGGGGGCGACAGGAGGCGAGCAGTACGTC.

The V gene is TRBV18, the J gene TRBJ1-2; maybe TRBD1 (6 bases). CDR3 size: 14 residues. Per germline, CDR1 KGHSH and CDR2 LQKENI. The germline V and J ends were trimmed by 6 bases and 8 bases, with 19 bases remaining between them. The DNA for the CDR3 is TGTGCCAGCTCCCCAGGGGTGGATTCAGCCGGCTACACCTTC. Protein: CASSPGVDSAGYTF.

A single count supports this clone. The chain's CDR3 is CSVEVPGGTQYF. In nucleotides, the CDR3 is TGCAGCGTTGAAGTCCCAGGGGGTACGCAGTATTTT. The genes are TRBV29-1 and TRBJ2-3; TRBD1 agrees at 7 bases. CDR1 and CDR2 (germline): SQVTM, ANQGSEA. V gave up 1 base and J gave up 8 bases; unmatched junction bases: 3. The CDR3 has 12 amino acids.

V usage is TRBV10-3 and J usage is TRBJ2-1; 7 nucleotides match TRBD1. Germline values: CDR1 ENHRY, CDR2 SYGVKD. V shed 5 bases, J shed 7 bases, and the junction held 8 bases outside the gene matches. The CDR3 extends over 14 amino acids. CDR3 loop: CAISQGVGKNEQFF. In DNA, the CDR3 is TGTGCCATCAGTCAGGGGGTGGGCAAGAATGAGCAGTTCTTC.

V is TRBV10-1 and J is TRBJ2-1; D not certain. The germline V gene has CDR1 WNHNN and CDR2 SYGVQD (reference sequence). The CDR3 runs 11 residues. The V end lost 6 bases, the J end lost 10 bases, and 10 bases lay between the germline ends. CDR3 amino acids: CASSAAREQFF. CDR3 bases: TGCGCCAGCAGCGCCGCCAGGGAGCAGTTCTTC.

The V call is TRBV7-2, the J call TRBJ2-2; TRBD2 aligns across 10 bases. Looked up from germline, CDR1 is SGHTA and CDR2 is FQGNSA. This CDR3 region has 15 residues. Trimming removed 6 bases from V and 4 bases from J; junction bases left unmatched: 5. CDR3 nucleotides: TGTGCCAGCAGTTCCAGCGGGAGGGGCACCGGGGAGCTGTTTTTT. Encoded protein: CASSSSGRGTGELFF.

This clone was counted between two and nine times. This rearrangement joins TRBV28 to TRBJ1-2, with D possibly being TRBD1 (6 bases). V lost 7 bases to trimming and J lost 1 base, with 10 bases between them. This CDR3 region has 13 residues. In germline, CDR1 is MDHEN, CDR2 SYDVKM. CDR3 protein: CASTPDSNYGYTF. Written as DNA, the CDR3 is TGTGCCAGCACCCCGGACAGTAACTATGGCTACACCTTC.

This chain links TRBV28 with TRBJ1-5, with 12 bases that match TRBD1. V lost 5 bases, J lost 1 base, and 12 bases stayed unmatched. The V gene's germline CDR1 is MDHEN and CDR2 SYDVKM. CDR3 length: 19 residues. Here the CDR3 reads CASSADRDRGRRSNQPQHF. The CDR3 DNA sequence: TGTGCCAGCAGTGCCGACCGGGACAGGGGGCGGCGGAGCAATCAGCCCCAGCATTTT.

This chain uses TRBV5-5 with TRBJ2-3; 9 positions match TRBD1. Trimming at V came to 4 bases and at J to 4 bases, leaving 10 bases not matched to a gene. This CDR3 is built from 16 residues. Per germline, CDR1 SGHKS and CDR2 YYEKEE (reference sequence). The CDR3 sequence is CASSPGTGRFADTQYF. The DNA of the CDR3 is TGTGCCAGCAGCCCTGGGACAGGGCGGTTCGCAGATACGCAGTATTTT.

The rearrangement joins TRBV14 to TRBJ1-2; possibly TRBD1 for D (5 bases). The CDR3 spans 14 residues. V lost 4 bases and J 4 bases, leaving 13 bases between the germline ends. The germline CDR1 and CDR2 sequences are SGHDN and FVKESK. CDR3 nucleotides: TGTGCCAGCAGCCGGGGGGTCAGATTCTATGGCTACACCTTC. This translates into CASSRGVRFYGYTF.

The rearrangement links TRBV3-1 (or the pseudogene TRBV3-2) to TRBJ2-7; no firm D call. Germline CDR1 is LGHDT and CDR2 is YNNKEL (reference sequence). This CDR3 has 13 residues. Trimming shortened V by 0 bases and J by 2 bases, and 5 bases separated the two germline ends. CDR3 coding DNA: TGTGCCAGCAGCCAAGACCCCCCCTACGAGCAGTACTTC. Translating it yields CASSQDPPYEQYF.

V is TRBV10-3 and J is TRBJ2-3; TRBD1 agrees at 7 bases. Germline V lookup: CDR1 ENHRY, CDR2 SYGVKD. The V segment lost 6 bases and the J segment 0 bases; nucleotides outside the gene matches: 0. The CDR3 is made up of 13 amino acids. The CDR3 sequence is CAIRGQSTDTQYF. The CDR3 bases are TGTGCCATCAGGGGACAGAGCACAGATACGCAGTATTTT.